This entry is about one TCR beta chain. This sample is drawn from a study of blood T cells in healthy people across ages. The CDR3 spans 15 residues. Germline V lookup: CDR1 SGHTA, CDR2 FQGNSA. Trimming pared 1 base from V and 4 bases from J, leaving 11 bases between. For the second PCR, which ran for roughly 6 to 12 cycles, a sample-barcoded 5' primer and a J-beta primer mix were used. TCRdb fed the 5' RACE reads into MiXCR, producing one record per CDR3 protein. The sample has roughly 1.9 million distinct CDR3 sequences; around 40% are singletons. This TCR derives from a human donor in good health. Sequenced: blood. The chain carries TRBV7-2 and TRBJ2-1; possibly TRBD1 for D (5 bases). CDR3 DNA sequence: TGTGCCAGCAGCTTAGGGGGCAGTGAGTACAATGAGCAGTTCTTC. This sequence encodes CASSLGGSEYNEQFF.